What follows are 24 T cell receptor beta chains derived from one specimen sequenced in a study of kidney transplant recipient with SARS-CoV-2 infection. Each CDR3 protein gets one entry after TCRdb re-called the reads with MiXCR. Among 200,000 to 300,000 distinct CDR3 sequences, about 30% were seen once, and the ten largest hold nearly 7.5%. The source material was a blood sample, sampled at baseline and on roughly day 110 from a kidney transplant recipient. Receptors were obtained from a male patient younger than 45 who had COVID-19 and was a kidney transplant recipient. Some T cells may trace back to the graft donor.

In this sample, this clonotype turned up many times. This chain links TRBV5-5 with TRBJ2-5; 7 positions agree with TRBD1. From germline, CDR1 is SGHKS and CDR2 YYEKEE (reference sequence). The CDR3 length is 15 residues. The V and J ends lost 0 bases and 2 bases, in that order; junction bases with no gene match: 4. The CDR3 sequence is CASSLEGARQETQYF. Written as DNA, the CDR3 is TGTGCCAGCAGCTTGGAGGGGGCGAGGCAAGAGACCCAGTACTTC.

This clonotype was counted ten times or more. This chain uses TRBV29-1 with TRBJ2-1, with TRBD1 identical over 7 bases. V dropped 8 bases and J dropped 7; count of bases not matched to a gene: 5. Looked up from germline, CDR1 is SQVTM and CDR2 is ANQGSEA. The CDR3 length is 11 residues. CDR3 sequence (DNA): TGCAGCCAGGGGGTCGGGAATGAGCAGTTCTTC. Residues: CSQGVGNEQFF.

Ten or more counts support this clonotype. The chain has TRBV16 and TRBJ1-2; D uncertain. V was clipped by 4 bases and J by 4 bases, with 22 bases between them. Germline-derived CDR1 and CDR2 are KGHSY and FQNENV. The CDR3 is 17 residues long. CDR3 region: CASSRLSVVRKTYGYTF. CDR3 nucleotides: TGTGCCAGCAGCCGATTATCGGTCGTTAGAAAGACCTATGGCTACACCTTC.

This clonotype occurred many times. The V and J genes are TRBV28 and TRBJ1-4; TRBD1 matches at 7 bases. The CDR3 is 13 amino acids. Per the germline V gene, CDR1 is MDHEN and CDR2 is SYDVKM. The J segment lost 8 bases and the V segment lost 3 bases, leaving 3 bases of the junction unmatched. The CDR3 bases are TGTGCCAGCAGTTTCGGCAGGGGGGAAAAACTGTTTTTT. Translation: CASSFGRGEKLFF.

This clonotype was seen at least ten times. This chain links TRBV6-1 with TRBJ2-7; TRBD1 agrees at 7 bases. J was trimmed by 7 bases and V by 4 bases; bases with no gene match: 7. The CDR3 has 13 amino acids. Germline CDR1 MNHNS, CDR2 SASEGT. The CDR3 DNA follows: TGTGCCAGCAGTGGCACAGACAGGGTGGAGCAGTACTTC. Translating gives CASSGTDRVEQYF.

This clonotype came up many times. The chain recombines TRBV5-1 with TRBJ2-5; TRBD1 aligns across 10 bases. The CDR3 loop spans 15 amino acids. The germline V gene encodes CDR1 SGHRS and CDR2 YFSETQ. The ends lost 3 bases at V and 4 bases at J; junction bases unmatched: 6. The CDR3 here is CASSWGTGDGETQYF. The CDR3 DNA is TGCGCCAGCAGCTGGGGGACAGGGGACGGAGAGACCCAGTACTTC.

The rearrangement joins TRBV20-1 to TRBJ2-3; 8 positions match TRBD2. The CDR3 covers 14 residues. With 7 bases clipped from V and 0 bases from J, the junction kept 6 bases outside the gene matches. CDR1 DFQATT and CDR2 SNEGSKA come from the germline V gene (reference sequence). The CDR3 bases are TGCAGTGTAAGGACTAGCAGTAGCACAGATACGCAGTATTTT. Protein product: CSVRTSSSTDTQYF.

This clonotype is a singleton in its sample. This may come from a read error, since a much larger clone is one base off. The chain is built from TRBV6-1 and TRBJ1-5, with TRBD1 matching 7 bases. Germline CDR1 is MNHNS and CDR2 is SASEGT. The length of the CDR3 is 17 residues. The CDR3 DNA sequence: TGTGCCAGCAGTGCCCTTGGAGGGGGCGCGAGCAATCGGCCCCAGCATTTT. It codes for CASSALGGGASNRPQHF.

This clonotype was counted ten times or more. The chain couples TRBV3-1 to TRBJ1-2; D uncertain. Trimming stripped 5 bases from V and 4 bases from J, with 23 bases between. The CDR3 runs to 17 residues. Germline V gene data show CDR1 as LGHDT and CDR2 as YNNKEL (reference sequence). The CDR3 protein is CASSEIRTLRKTYGYTF. The CDR3 DNA reads as TGTGCCAGCAGCGAGATTCGCACCCTTCGAAAGACCTATGGCTACACCTTC.

This clonotype was counted ten times or more. In nucleotides, the CDR3 is TGTGCCAGCAGCCGAACTAGCGGGAACTCCTACAATGAGCAGTTCTTC. It yields the protein CASSRTSGNSYNEQFF. This chain links TRBV6-5 with TRBJ2-1, with 10 bases matching TRBD2. The V segment lost 6 bases and the J segment 0 bases; nucleotides outside the gene matches: 5. Per the germline V gene, CDR1 is MNHEY and CDR2 is SVGAGI. The CDR3 is made up of 16 amino acids.

This clonotype was counted ten times or more. The chain recombines TRBV7-8 with TRBJ1-4; tentative D call: TRBD1 (5 bases). The CDR3 totals 14 residues. The V gene lost 1 base and the J gene lost 5 bases, with 8 bases spanning the gap. Germline V gene sequence: CDR1 SGHVS, CDR2 FQNEAQ. Written as DNA, the CDR3 is TGTGCCAGCAGCTTAGGGACACAGAATGAAAAACTGTTTTTT. It encodes CASSLGTQNEKLFF.

This clonotype was seen repeatedly, ten times or more. V usage is TRBV18 and J usage is TRBJ2-7; D tentatively reads TRBD1 or TRBD2 (5 bases each). In germline, CDR1 is KGHSH, CDR2 LQKENI. V lost 8 bases to trimming and J lost 4 bases, with 12 bases between them. The CDR3 has 12 amino acids. The CDR3 sequence: CASSPGTYEQYF. The CDR3, as DNA: TGTGCCAGCAGCCCTGGGACGTACGAGCAGTACTTC.

This clonotype was observed at least ten times. The V call is TRBV3-1, the J call TRBJ1-3, with a weak D call TRBD1 (5 bases). Germline V gene lookup returns CDR1 LGHDT and CDR2 YNNKEL (reference sequence). The CDR3 has 15 amino acids. V lost 6 bases to trimming and J lost 4 bases, with 16 bases between them. The CDR3 here is CASSTTRDGGNTIYF. CDR3 DNA sequence: TGTGCCAGCAGTACCACCCGGGACGGCGGAAACACCATATATTTT.

As concerns this clonotype: This may stem from a read error, because a much larger clone lies one nucleotide away. CDR3 in amino acids: CASTIYNSRKTYGHTF. Here the CDR3 DNA reads TGTGCCAGCACCATTTACAATAGTCGAAAGACCTATGGCCACACCTTC. The chain has TRBV5-6 and TRBJ1-2, with D hard to call. This CDR3 is 16 amino acids long. Germline CDR1 reads SGHDT; CDR2 reads YYEEEE.

Of note for this clonotype: A much larger clone sits a single nucleotide away, making a read error possible. The rearrangement uses TRBV24-1 and TRBJ2-5; no firm D call. Germline values: CDR1 KGHDR, CDR2 SFDVKD. CDR3 length: 11 residues. In DNA, the CDR3 is TGTGCCACCAGAGATTTGAAGACCCAGTACTTC. Its protein is CATRDLKTQYF.

This clonotype was recorded many times. The chain carries TRBV7-6 and TRBJ2-5, with TRBD1 matching over 7 bases. In germline, CDR1 is SGHVS, CDR2 FNYEAQ. The CDR3 is made up of 15 amino acids. V was clipped by 5 bases and J by 2 bases; unmatched bases: 8. The CDR3 DNA follows: TGTGCCAGCAGCCCCCGGACAGGAGCTCAAGAGACCCAGTACTTC. Encoded protein: CASSPRTGAQETQYF.

This chain uses TRBV21-1 with TRBJ2-3; TRBD2 reflects the table's D call only, with no check against the DNA. TRBV21-1 is marked as a pseudogene. The CDR3 spans 17 residues. Here the CDR3 reads CASSGILATVMQDTQYF. The CDR3 DNA reads TGTGCCAGCAGTGGTATCCTAGCTACAGTCATGCAAGATACGCAGTATTTT.

Note on this clonotype: A much more abundant neighbour one base away suggests this may be a read error. The V and J genes are TRBV10-3 and TRBJ2-7; 9 nucleotides line up with TRBD2. The CDR3 is 15 residues long. V was pared by 8 bases and J by 0 bases, with 8 bases of the junction left unmatched. Germline V gene lookup returns CDR1 ENHRY and CDR2 SYGVKD. This CDR3 is CAIGETSGFSYEQYF. The CDR3 DNA follows: TGTGCCATCGGGGAGACTAGCGGATTCTCCTACGAGCAGTACTTC.

This clonotype has ten or more counts. The V call is TRBV4-2, the J call TRBJ2-1, with 7 bases that match TRBD1. Unmatched junction bases numbered 3, after V lost 1 base and J lost 3 bases. Germline assignment: CDR1 LGHNA and CDR2 YNFKEQ. This CDR3 region has 15 residues. CDR3 amino acids: CASSQGQGDYNEQFF. In DNA form, the CDR3 reads TGTGCCAGCAGCCAAGGGCAGGGGGACTACAATGAGCAGTTCTTC.

Remarks on this clonotype: Possible read error: a much larger clone is one base away. The V call is TRBV29-1, the J call TRBJ1-2, with D unclear. The CDR3 consists of 12 residues. In germline, CDR1 is SQVTM, CDR2 ANQGSEA. The CDR3 spells CSVEDLGYGYAF. The DNA for the CDR3 is TGCAGCGTTGAAGATCTGGGGTATGGCTACGCCTTC.

This clonotype turned up a few times. V and J are TRBV3-1 and TRBJ1-2; a weak D match, TRBD1 (5 bases). The CDR3 is 17 amino acids. The germline gives CDR1 LGHDT, CDR2 YNNKEL (reference sequence). Trimming stripped 5 bases from V and 4 bases from J, with 23 bases between. This chain's CDR3 is CASSGHGTLRKTYGYTF. The CDR3 nucleotides read TGTGCCAGCAGCGGACATGGCACCCTTCGAAAGACCTATGGCTACACCTTC. The full variable domain, completed using reference TRBV3-1 and TRBJ1-2, is DTAVSQTPKYLVTQMGNDKSIKCEQNLGHDTMYWYKQDSKKFLKIMFSYNNKELIINETVPNRFSPKSPDKAHLNLHINSLELGDSAVYFCASSGHGTLRKTYGYTFGSGTRLTVV.

Of note for this clonotype: Just one base apart from a much larger clone, this may be a read error. V usage is TRBV3-1 and J usage is TRBJ1-2; unclear D gene. The CDR3 totals 17 residues. Per germline, CDR1 LGHDT and CDR2 YNNKEL (reference sequence). The CDR3 bases are TGTGCCGGCAGCCTGGCCTACACCCTTCGAAAGACCTATGGCTACACCTTC. Translated: CAGSLAYTLRKTYGYTF. The entire variable domain, with the rest obtained from reference TRBV3-1 and TRBJ1-2, is as follows: DTAVSQTPKYLVTQMGNDKSIKCEQNLGHDTMYWYKQDSKKFLKIMFSYNNKELIINETVPNRFSPKSPDKAHLNLHINSLELGDSAVYFCAGSLAYTLRKTYGYTFGSGTRLTVV.

As regards this clonotype: This may arise from a read error, as a much more abundant clone is one base away. The V gene is TRBV14, the J gene TRBJ2-4, with no clear D. The CDR3 totals 18 residues. Germline assignment: CDR1 SGHDN and CDR2 FVKESK. This CDR3 reads CASSPFCNLKSRANVLAF. For the CDR3, the DNA is TGTGCCAGCAGCCCCTTTTGTAATCTGAAAAGTCGGGCCAACGTCCTGGCTTTC.

There are many counts of this clonotype. This CDR3 reads CGSCCRITQSRANVLTF. In nucleotides, the CDR3 is TGTGGCAGTTGTTGTAGGATAACACAAAGTCGGGCCAACGTCCTGACTTTC. The rearrangement uses TRBV8-2 and TRBJ2-6. TRBV8-2 is an annotated pseudogene. The CDR3 has 17 residues.